Listed below are T cell receptor beta chains from one sample, sequenced in a study of CD8 T cells in ankylosing spondylitis. TCRdb recomputed calls from the 5' RACE reads with MiXCR, one row per CDR3 protein. The table has about 140,000 distinct CDR3 sequences, 30% to 40% seen once. Sequencing was performed on synovial fluid, either unsorted or a sorted T cell fraction (not recorded which). The receptors originated from a male donor with ankylosing spondylitis. Both conserved end residues are part of each CDR3. A D gene is named only where the DNA matches it firmly. Only part of the rows carry a size: once, few, many, or a class if the clone is expanded.

d_gene	v_gene	j_gene	abundance	CDR3nt	CDR3aa
-	TRBV27	TRBJ1-5	-	TGTGCCAGCAGTTTATCCGGGGGGAGGGCAAGCAATCAGCCCCAGCATTTT	CASSLSGGRASNQPQHF
-	TRBV5-5	TRBJ2-2	-	TGTGCCAGCAGCCTCACAATTACCGGGGAGCTGTTTTTT	CASSLTITGELFF
-	TRBV6-5	TRBJ1-2	-	TGTGCCAGCAGTTACTCGAATACGAGGGGCCCCTATGGCTACACCTTC	CASSYSNTRGPYGYTF
-	TRBV6-2/TRBV6-3	TRBJ2-1	few	TGTGCCAGCAGTCCAGACCCAGTCTCCTACAATGAGCAGTTCTTC	CASSPDPVSYNEQFF
-	TRBV7-2	TRBJ2-1	-	TGTGCCAGCAGCTTACGGGGGAAGAGTGACAATGAGCAGTTCTTC	CASSLRGKSDNEQFF
-	TRBV7-2	TRBJ1-2	few	TGTGCCAGCAGCTTTAGACAGGCCTCTGGCTACACCTTC	CASSFRQASGYTF
-	TRBV9	TRBJ2-3	-	TGTGCCAGCAGCGAGGAAGCCATCCTCTGGGATACGCAGTATTTT	CASSEEAILWDTQYF
-	TRBV5-1	TRBJ1-1	few	TGCGCCAGCAGCTTGGCTAAGGGCGCGAACACTGAAGCTTTCTTT	CASSLAKGANTEAFF
-	TRBV12-3/TRBV12-4	TRBJ1-1	few	TGTGCCAGCAGCCGCGGGGGGGTTTGGACTGAAGCTTTCTTT	CASSRGGVWTEAFF
TRBD1	TRBV18	TRBJ2-7	many	TGTGCCAGCTCACCACCAGGAACCCAGGGGGTAAGGGAGCAGTACTTC	CASSPPGTQGVREQYF
-	TRBV29-1	TRBJ2-5	-	TGCAGCGTCTCACAGGTTGCGGAGACCCAGTACTTC	CSVSQVAETQYF
-	TRBV5-6	TRBJ1-6	many	TGTGCCAGCAGCCGCTGGGGGGACTCCTATAATTCACCCCTCCACTTT	CASSRWGDSYNSPLHF
-	TRBV12-3/TRBV12-4	TRBJ2-1	many	TGTGCCAGCAGCCTATACAATGAGCAGTTCTTC	CASSLYNEQFF
-	TRBV25-1	TRBJ2-1	many	TGTGCCAGCAGTGGAAGAGCTCTCCTCTCCTACAATGAGCAGTTCTTC	CASSGRALLSYNEQFF
-	TRBV6-2/TRBV6-3	TRBJ2-6	many	TGTGCCAGCAGTGCGGTTGGGGCCAACGTCCTGACTTTC	CASSAVGANVLTF
-	TRBV4-1	TRBJ1-2	few	TGCGCCAGCAGCCAAGCTCTAGCTGGCTATGGCTACACCTTC	CASSQALAGYGYTF
TRBD2	TRBV30	TRBJ2-7	-	TGTGCCTGGACTAGCGGTCCCTACGAGCAGTACTTC	CAWTSGPYEQYF
-	TRBV6-5	TRBJ1-5	few	TGTGCCAGCAGTTCGTGGGGTTCCAATCAGCCCCAGCATTTT	CASSSWGSNQPQHF
-	TRBV10-3	TRBJ1-1	-	TGTGCCACCGCGGGCACCAACACTGAAGCTTTCTTT	CATAGTNTEAFF
-	TRBV11-2	TRBJ2-3	-	TGTGCCAGCAGCTTAGCCCCGCCGGGCTCGGGCACAGATACGCAGTATTTT	CASSLAPPGSGTDTQYF
-	TRBV11-2	TRBJ2-3	-	TGTGCCAGCAGCTTAGATCAATTATTGGGACCCCCCGCACAGGGTACGCAGTATTTT	CASSLDQLLGPPAQGTQYF
-	TRBV2	TRBJ2-7	-	TGTGCCAGCAGGGGTCACGGAATCTCCTACGAGCAGTACTTC	CASRGHGISYEQYF
TRBD2	TRBV24-1	TRBJ2-1	few	TGTGCCACCGAGGACACTAGGGCTAGCGGGAGTTACAATGAGCAGTTCTTC	CATEDTRASGSYNEQFF
-	TRBV7-6	TRBJ2-7	few	TGTGCCAGCAGCGCGTCGGGATTCTCCTACGAGCAGTACTTC	CASSASGFSYEQYF
-	TRBV10-3	TRBJ1-6	-	TGTGCCATCAGTGAGAACGAATCACCCCTCCACTTT	CAISENESPLHF
-	TRBV20-1	TRBJ2-4	few	TGCAGTGCTAGAGTGGGGGGGCGACCGTCCTTCGAGTACTTC	CSARVGGRPSFEYF
-	TRBV5-1	TRBJ1-2	many	TGCGCCAGCAGCTTGGGCAGAGCGGATGGCTACACCTTC	CASSLGRADGYTF
TRBD2	TRBV5-1	TRBJ2-3	few	TGCGCCAGCAGCTTAGGGACTAGCGGGAGGGTCAGAGATACGCAGTATTTT	CASSLGTSGRVRDTQYF
-	TRBV28	TRBJ2-4	-	TGTGCCAGCGGGCCCGCCGGGTACATTCAGTACTTC	CASGPAGYIQYF
-	TRBV29-1	TRBJ1-1	-	TGCACCACCTCGTCGGGGAACACTGAAGCTTTCTTT	CTTSSGNTEAFF
TRBD1	TRBV5-1	TRBJ2-7	many	TGCGCCAGCAGATTAGACAGGGGTTACGAGCAGTACTTC	CASRLDRGYEQYF
TRBD2	TRBV7-9	TRBJ2-3	few	TGTGCCAGCAGCGGAACTAGCGGGGGTTCCACAGATACGCAGTATTTT	CASSGTSGGSTDTQYF
-	TRBV9	TRBJ2-3	-	TGTGCCAGCAGCGTAGTTCCAGAGGGGGGAACAGATACGCAGTATTTT	CASSVVPEGGTDTQYF
-	TRBV2	TRBJ1-5	-	TGTGCCAGCAGTGAGTTAATCGGGAGAGGCAATCAGCCCCAGCATTTT	CASSELIGRGNQPQHF
-	TRBV7-8	TRBJ2-7	few	TGTGCCAGCAGCCACCCTGGCTCCTACGAGCAGTACTTC	CASSHPGSYEQYF
TRBD2	TRBV20-1	TRBJ2-7	once	TGCAGTGCTGGACTAGCGGGAGTTGACGAGCAGTACTTC	CSAGLAGVDEQYF
TRBD2	TRBV5-1	TRBJ2-1	-	TGCGCCAGCAGCTTACGGGGGGGCCTCAATGAGCAGTTCTTC	CASSLRGGLNEQFF
-	TRBV11-1	TRBJ2-5	-	TGTGCCAGCAGTTATAGCGGCCCTACACAAGAGACCCAGTACTTC	CASSYSGPTQETQYF
-	TRBV7-2	TRBJ2-3	-	TGTGCCAGCAGCTTAGGGACTAGTAAGGGGGCAGATACGCAGTATTTT	CASSLGTSKGADTQYF
TRBD1	TRBV15	TRBJ2-6	many	TGTGCCACCAGCAGAGATGGGACAGGGCCCAACGTCCTGACTTTC	CATSRDGTGPNVLTF
-	TRBV12-5	TRBJ2-3	-	TGTGCTAGTGCGGCGCGTAGCACAGATACGCAGTATTTT	CASAARSTDTQYF
-	TRBV6-1	TRBJ1-5	-	TGTGCCAGCAGTGTACAGGTGCGGCAGCCCCAGCATTTT	CASSVQVRQPQHF
TRBD2	TRBV20-1	TRBJ2-1	few	TGCAGTGCTAGAGTCTGGACTAGCGGGAGCAATGAGCAGTTCTTC	CSARVWTSGSNEQFF
-	TRBV6-2/TRBV6-3	TRBJ2-3	-	TGTGCCAGCAGTTACCAGGCTAAGGGGACTGCGCAGTATTTT	CASSYQAKGTAQYF
-	TRBV20-1	TRBJ1-2	-	TGCAGTGCTAGAGATTGGGACAAAAACTATGGCTACACCTTC	CSARDWDKNYGYTF
TRBD2	TRBV6-5	TRBJ2-1	few	TGTGCCAGCAGTTACACCGGGGGGGCTTACAATGAGCAGTTCTTC	CASSYTGGAYNEQFF
-	TRBV7-8	TRBJ1-4	-	TGTGCCAGCAGCGGACGAGGGCGGTCTGCGGCTAATGAAAAACTGTTTTTT	CASSGRGRSAANEKLFF
-	TRBV7-2	TRBJ2-3	many	TGTGCCAGCAGCTCCAATTACCTAGACACAGATACGCAGTATTTT	CASSSNYLDTDTQYF
-	TRBV29-1	TRBJ1-2	-	TGCAGCGTTGAAGGGGACCGAACCTATGGCTACACCTTC	CSVEGDRTYGYTF
-	TRBV20-1	TRBJ1-3	few	TGCAGTGCCCTTAAGGAATTCGGAAACACCATATATTTT	CSALKEFGNTIYF
-	TRBV28	TRBJ2-1	-	TGTGCCAGCACTCCACCGGGACTCAATGAGCAGTTCTTC	CASTPPGLNEQFF
-	TRBV7-2	TRBJ2-7	-	TGTGCCAGCAGCTTAGCGGGACCCGGCGAGCAGTACTTC	CASSLAGPGEQYF
-	TRBV3-1	TRBJ1-1	few	TGTGCCAGCAGCCAAGATGGGGCAGACCCTCAAGCTTTCTTT	CASSQDGADPQAFF
-	TRBV30	TRBJ1-1	-	-	CAWSVGGGAEVFF